The 13 T cell receptor beta chains presented below share a single source sample, sequenced in a study of T cells in Graves' hyperthyroidism and ophthalmopathy. TCR beta CDR3 regions were amplified from RNA. The study used the HTBI primer set for a first-round RT-PCR of the TCR CDR3. From the multiplex PCR reads, TCRdb called clonotypes with MiXCR, one entry per CDR3 protein. The table records roughly 420,000 distinct CDR3 sequences, roughly 13% of them present only once. Sequencing was carried out using blood. The source of these receptors is a woman aged 18-35 years with Graves' hyperthyroidism.

This rearrangement joins TRBV28 to TRBJ2-5; the match to TRBD2 covers 9 bases. Trimming cost V 7 bases and J 5 bases; bases outside gene matches: 8. This CDR3 spans 14 amino acids. Germline assignment: CDR1 MDHEN and CDR2 SYDVKM. The CDR3 nucleotides read TGTGCCAGCACCCCCCAGCGGGAGGTGGAGACCCAGTACTTC. This codes for CASTPQREVETQYF.

This clonotype has a count of ten or more. This sequence joins TRBV29-1 and TRBJ1-1, with D maybe TRBD1 (5 bases). The CDR3 is made up of 14 amino acids. Looked up from germline, CDR1 is SQVTM and CDR2 is ANQGSEA. Trimming removed 7 bases at V and 0 bases at J, with 15 bases between. The CDR3 sequence is CSAWGGRMNTEAFF. In DNA form, the CDR3 reads TGCAGCGCTTGGGGGGGGAGGATGAACACTGAAGCTTTCTTT.

The CDR3 loop reads CASSQDLGWGERDQHF. DNA of the CDR3: TGCGCCAGCAGCCAAGATCTGGGGTGGGGCGAACGGGACCAGCATTTT. V gene TRBV4-1 combines with J gene TRBJ1-5; D is perhaps TRBD1 (5 bases). The CDR3 consists of 16 residues. Deletions cut 0 bases from V and 12 bases from J, with 21 bases between. Germline V lookup: CDR1 MGHRA, CDR2 YSYEKL.

This chain joins TRBV9 and TRBJ1-3; perhaps TRBD1 as D (6 bases). The germline V and J ends were trimmed by 0 bases and 4 bases, with 11 bases remaining between them. The CDR3 is made up of 15 amino acids. Germline CDR1 SGDLS, CDR2 YYNGEE. The CDR3 sequence: CASSVDPTGGNTIYF. CDR3 coding DNA: TGTGCCAGCAGCGTAGATCCAACAGGGGGAAACACCATATATTTT.

The gene calls are TRBV20-1 and TRBJ2-5; D is uncertain. The CDR3 covers 14 residues. Germline loops: CDR1 DFQATT, CDR2 SNEGSKA (reference sequence). V was pared by 0 bases and J by 3 bases, with 11 bases between. The CDR3 region has the DNA TGCAGTGCTAGAGAACTCTTGTTGGAAGAGACCCAGTACTTC. This codes for CSARELLLEETQYF.

This clonotype was recorded at least ten times. The chain links TRBV7-3 to TRBJ2-3; TRBD2 agrees at 10 bases. The CDR3 sequence is 14 residues long. The germline CDR1 and CDR2 sequences are SGHTA and FQGTGA. V lost 10 bases to trimming and J lost 4 bases; unmatched junction nucleotides: 8. As DNA, the CDR3 is TGTGCCACCGGAGCGGGAGGGCCGGCAGATACGCAGTATTTT. Translated: CATGAGGPADTQYF.

This clonotype was seen at least ten times. The chain joins TRBV7-2 to TRBJ2-7, with 8 bases identical to TRBD2. Germline V gene lookup returns CDR1 SGHTA and CDR2 FQGNSA. The J segment lost 3 bases and the V segment lost 6 bases, leaving 7 bases of the junction unmatched. This CDR3 has 14 residues. In DNA, the CDR3 is TGTGCCAGCAGACCGTCGGGGGGGAGCTACGAGCAGTACTTC. Protein: CASRPSGGSYEQYF.

This clonotype was seen at least ten times. The chain employs TRBV4-2 and TRBJ2-7; 8 positions match TRBD2. The CDR3 length is 15 residues. The junction had 8 bases not matched to a gene; V was cut back by 4 bases and J by 3 bases. CDR1 and CDR2 from the germline V gene are LGHNA and YNFKEQ. The chain's CDR3 is CASSPSGTSLYEQYF. CDR3 nucleotides: TGTGCCAGCAGCCCCTCCGGGACTAGTCTCTACGAGCAGTACTTC.

This clonotype showed up many times. V and J are TRBV3-1 and TRBJ2-5; D is unresolved. CDR1 is LGHDT, CDR2 YNNKEL, per germline (reference sequence). Deletions cut 3 bases from V and 1 base from J, with 6 bases between. The length of the CDR3 is 13 residues. CDR3 sequence reads: CASSQGIQETQYF. The CDR3 region has the DNA TGTGCCAGCAGCCAGGGGATCCAAGAGACCCAGTACTTC.

This clonotype has ten or more counts. This chain links TRBV7-2 with TRBJ1-2; maybe TRBD1 (6 bases). Germline loops: CDR1 SGHTA, CDR2 FQGNSA. This CDR3 has 15 amino acids. The V end lost 4 bases, the J end lost 4 bases, and 16 bases lay between the germline ends. CDR3 residues: CASSSQAGVGYGYTF. The CDR3 DNA reads TGTGCCAGCAGCTCCCAGGCAGGGGTAGGCTATGGCTACACCTTC.

This clonotype was seen repeatedly, ten times or more. V is TRBV7-6 and J is TRBJ2-7, with 8 nucleotides matching TRBD1. Trimming cost V 5 bases and J 2 bases; bases outside gene matches: 8. Germline V gene lookup returns CDR1 SGHVS and CDR2 FNYEAQ. This CDR3 contains 15 residues. CDR3 sequence (DNA): TGTGCCAGCAGCCCAAATCGGGACAGGACCTACGAGCAGTACTTC. Protein product: CASSPNRDRTYEQYF.

The chain is built from TRBV5-5 and TRBJ1-2; D ambiguous. Germline V gives CDR1 SGHKS, CDR2 YYEKEE (reference sequence). Between the trimmed V and J ends, which lost 0 bases and 8 bases, there was a span of 20 bases. The CDR3 extends over 16 amino acids. The CDR3 loop is CASSLGPADGERGYTF. The CDR3 DNA sequence: TGTGCCAGCAGCTTGGGCCCAGCGGACGGGGAACGAGGCTACACCTTC.

The CDR3 nucleotides are TGTGCCAGCAGCTTAACTTCTTGTCGCCTCCCCCGGTCTTTCTTT. Protein sequence: CASSLTSCRLPRSFF. The V gene is TRBV7-3, the J gene TRBJ1-1; D unclear. V gave up 0 bases and J gave up 12 bases, with 20 bases separating them. The CDR3 is 15 residues long. Germline V gene sequence: CDR1 SGHTA, CDR2 FQGTGA.